This is a list of T cell receptor beta chains from one sample in a study of blood T cell repertoires in COVID-19. Only in-frame clones appear in the TCRdb table, and some are missing; sequencing was by immunoSEQ multiplex PCR. Of about 200,000 clones listed, about 85% are singletons. The sequencing input was PBMCs or T cells enriched from blood (not recorded which). The receptors here all came from a man aged 35-49 years who had recovered from COVID-19. CDR3s include the opening cysteine and the closing phenylalanine or tryptophan. The D gene is left open where the match is weak. Rows may omit the clone size; those that give it use once, few, many or a size class.

v_call	j_call	d_call	clone_size	cdr3_length	cdr3_nt	cdr3_aa
TRBV19	TRBJ2-2	TRBD2	-	16	TGTGCCAGTAGTATAAACGGCGGGAGCAGAACCGGGGAGCTGTTTTTT	CASSINGGSRTGELFF
TRBV24-1	TRBJ2-7	TRBD2	once	13	TGTGCCAGGTTAGCGGGACCGTCGCACGAGCAGTACTTC	CARLAGPSHEQYF
TRBV24-1	TRBJ2-3	-	-	16	TGTGCCACCAGTGATTTGCCTAGCGCTAGCACAGATACGCAGTATTTT	CATSDLPSASTDTQYF
TRBV30	TRBJ2-6	TRBD2	-	17	TGTGCCTGGAGTGTTTTAGCGGGTATCTCTGGGGCCAACGTCCTGACTTTC	CAWSVLAGISGANVLTF
TRBV6-5	TRBJ1-2	-	-	15	TGTGCCAGCAGTTACTCGATTGGTGGGACTTCGGGCTACACCTTC	CASSYSIGGTSGYTF
TRBV7-3	TRBJ2-3	TRBD2	-	15	TGTGCCAGCAGCTTATCTAGCGGGAGGACAGATACGCAGTATTTT	CASSLSSGRTDTQYF
TRBV4-1	TRBJ2-7	-	-	13	TGCGCCAGCAGCCAAGTTACTTTCTACGAGCAGTACTTC	CASSQVTFYEQYF
TRBV15	TRBJ1-3	-	-	14	TGTGCCACCGAGCCAGGGGACTCTGGAAACACCATATATTTT	CATEPGDSGNTIYF
TRBV19	TRBJ1-1	-	-	14	TGTGCCAGTAGTATAAGTCACATGAACACTGAAGCTTTCTTT	CASSISHMNTEAFF
TRBV30	TRBJ1-1	-	-	12	TGTGCCTGGAGTGTGAGGGGGTCTCGTGGTTTCTTT	CAWSVRGSRGFF
TRBV14	TRBJ2-7	TRBD2	-	16	TGTGCCAGCAGCCAAGAGTCAGCTAGCGGCTCCTACGAGCAGTACTTC	CASSQESASGSYEQYF
TRBV7-2	TRBJ1-3	TRBD1	-	15	TGTGCCAGCAGCTTCGGGACAGGGATCGGAAACACCATATATTTT	CASSFGTGIGNTIYF
TRBV5-5	TRBJ2-6	-	-	17	TGTGCCAGCTTGAAAGGAGGGTTAAGCTCTGGGGCCAACGTCCTGACTTTC	CASLKGGLSSGANVLTF
TRBV18	TRBJ2-3	TRBD1	-	14	TGTGCCAGCTCGCCTACAGGGGGCACAGATACGCAGTATTTT	CASSPTGGTDTQYF
TRBV7-9	TRBJ1-1	TRBD1	-	15	TGTGCCAGCCAAATAGGGGGCGGCCTGAACACTGAAGCTTTCTTT	CASQIGGGLNTEAFF
TRBV28	TRBJ2-1	TRBD2	-	12	TGTGCCACCGGACTAGCGGACAATGAGCAGTTCTTC	CATGLADNEQFF
TRBV15	TRBJ1-2	-	-	14	TGTGCCACCAGCAGAGATCAGGGAACCTATGGCTACACCTTC	CATSRDQGTYGYTF
TRBV7-9	TRBJ2-3	TRBD1	once	15	TGTGCCAGCAGCCCCTTTCGGACAGGGGGAGATACGCAGTATTTT	CASSPFRTGGDTQYF
TRBV28	TRBJ2-7	-	-	17	TGTGCCAGCAGTACAGGGGCCGGGACTAGAGGGTTCTACGAGCAGTACTTC	CASSTGAGTRGFYEQYF
TRBV5-1	TRBJ2-2	TRBD2	-	14	TGCGCCAGCAGCTTGACTAGCGCGGCCGGGGAGCTGTTTTTT	CASSLTSAAGELFF
TRBV3-1/TRBV3-2	TRBJ1-5	-	-	15	TGTGCCAGCAGCCAAGGAAGACTACTAAATCAGCCCCAGCATTTT	CASSQGRLLNQPQHF
TRBV5-1	TRBJ2-5	TRBD1	-	14	TGCGCCAGCAGCTTGGGACAGGGTCGAGAGACCCAGTACTTC	CASSLGQGRETQYF
TRBV6-5	TRBJ2-1	-	-	15	TGTGCCAGCAGTCCAAGGCGGAGCTCCTACAATGAGCAGTTCTTC	CASSPRRSSYNEQFF
TRBV5-1	TRBJ1-5	-	-	15	TGCGCCAGCAGCCCAGGGTACGGAAGCAATCAGCCCCAGCATTTT	CASSPGYGSNQPQHF
TRBV5-5	TRBJ1-2	-	-	15	TGTGCCAGCAGCTTGGAGTCCCAGGGTCTCTATGGCTACACCTTC	CASSLESQGLYGYTF
TRBV7-2	TRBJ2-5	-	-	14	TGTGCCAGCAGCTTAGGTCGCGCTGGAGAGACCCAGTACTTC	CASSLGRAGETQYF
TRBV3-1/TRBV3-2	TRBJ2-7	TRBD1	-	16	TGTGCCAGCAGCCAAGACCCTGACAGGGGGCGTTACGAGCAGTACTTC	CASSQDPDRGRYEQYF
TRBV28	TRBJ1-2	-	-	13	TGTGCCAGCAGCCTTAACCGGTTATATGGCTACACCTTC	CASSLNRLYGYTF
TRBV3-1/TRBV3-2	TRBJ1-1	-	-	13	TGTGCCAGCAGCCAAGATACGAGGTCTGAAGCTTTCTTT	CASSQDTRSEAFF
TRBV2	TRBJ2-4	TRBD2	-	16	TGTGCCAGCCAGCGGGAGGGCTACGTAGCCAAAAACATTCAGTACTTC	CASQREGYVAKNIQYF
TRBV5-1	TRBJ2-1	-	-	17	TGCGCCAGCAGCCATTCAAGCGGGCTCAGCTCCTACAATGAGCAGTTCTTC	CASSHSSGLSSYNEQFF
TRBV5-6	TRBJ1-1	-	-	13	TGTGCCAGCAGCAGGACAGAACGTACTGAAGCTTTCTTT	CASSRTERTEAFF
TRBV5-5	TRBJ2-7	-	-	16	TGTGCCAGCAGCGGGCCCCTCCGCGGGATGAGCTACGAGCAGTACTTC	CASSGPLRGMSYEQYF
TRBV27	TRBJ2-7	-	once	14	TGTGCCAGCAGTATCAGGACAGCGTCCTACGAGCAGTACTTC	CASSIRTASYEQYF
TRBV5-1	TRBJ2-2	TRBD2	-	15	TGCGCCAGCAGCTTTCTAGCGGGAGGTTCCGGGGAGCTGTTTTTT	CASSFLAGGSGELFF
TRBV12-5	TRBJ2-5	-	-	15	TGTGCTAGTGGCCGCGACAGACAATACCAAGAGACCCAGTACTTC	CASGRDRQYQETQYF
TRBV30	TRBJ2-1	TRBD2	-	13	TGTGCCTGGGGCCTAGCGGGAGTACATGAGCAGTTCTTC	CAWGLAGVHEQFF
TRBV3-1/TRBV3-2	TRBJ2-1	-	-	15	TGTGCCAGCAGCCAGGGGGCGGCAAGGCACAATGAGCAGTTCTTC	CASSQGAARHNEQFF
TRBV5-4	TRBJ1-1	-	-	13	TGTGCCAGCAGCTCCTCTCCGAACACTGAAGCTTTCTTT	CASSSSPNTEAFF
TRBV27	TRBJ1-2	-	-	17	TGTGCCAGCAGTCTAGATGGTAGACAGAGACTTAACTATGGCTACACCTTC	CASSLDGRQRLNYGYTF
TRBV4-1	TRBJ2-7	-	-	17	TGCGCCAGCAGCCAAGGACTCTCATACCTTCGCTCCTACGAGCAGTACTTC	CASSQGLSYLRSYEQYF
TRBV7-9	TRBJ2-4	-	-	14	TGTGCCAGCAGCTTATCAGTAGCCAAAAACATTCAGTACTTC	CASSLSVAKNIQYF
TRBV3-1/TRBV3-2	TRBJ2-7	TRBD2	-	17	TGTGCCAGCAGCCGCCGACTAGCGGGAGCTATAGGCTACGAGCAGTACTTC	CASSRRLAGAIGYEQYF
TRBV2	TRBJ1-1	-	-	14	TGTGCCAGCAGTGTACGGACAGCTAACACTGAAGCTTTCTTT	CASSVRTANTEAFF
TRBV7-3	TRBJ2-1	TRBD1	once	15	TGTGCCAGCAGCTCACCGGGACAGGGCTACAATGAGCAGTTCTTC	CASSSPGQGYNEQFF
TRBV2	TRBJ1-6	TRBD1	-	16	TGTGCCAGCAGTGAAGCGAACAGGGGCGGTAATTCACCCCTCCACTTT	CASSEANRGGNSPLHF
TRBV6-5	TRBJ2-7	TRBD2	-	12	TGTGCCAGCAGCTTGACTAGCGGAAGCCAGTACTTC	CASSLTSGSQYF
TRBV19	TRBJ2-1	TRBD1	-	13	TGTGCCAGTAGTGTGACAGGGGACGATGAGCAGTTCTTC	CASSVTGDDEQFF
TRBV19	TRBJ2-1	-	-	14	TGTGCCAGTAGTCCTCAGGACAGCAACAATGAGCAGTTCTTC	CASSPQDSNNEQFF
TRBV3-1/TRBV3-2	TRBJ2-7	-	-	15	TGTGCCAGCAGCCTGGGGCAGGCCATCTCCTACGAGCAGTACTTC	CASSLGQAISYEQYF
TRBV7-3	TRBJ1-1	TRBD1	-	15	TGTGCCAGCAGCGCAACAGGGGGCCCGGACACTGAAGCTTTCTTT	CASSATGGPDTEAFF
TRBV19	TRBJ1-1	TRBD1	-	13	TGTGCCAGTACTCGACAGGGGGACACTGAAGCTTTCTTT	CASTRQGDTEAFF
TRBV2	TRBJ2-3	-	-	16	TGTGCCAGCAGCAGCCGGCAGGGTACTAGCACAGATACGCAGTATTTT	CASSSRQGTSTDTQYF
TRBV7-9	TRBJ1-1	-	-	14	TGTGCCAGCAGTACCCCCCCCACGAGCACTGAAGCTTTCTTT	CASSTPPTSTEAFF
TRBV29-1	TRBJ2-1	TRBD1	few	17	TGCAGCGTTGAAGAACCTATTGGACAGGGGTCCTACAATGAGCAGTTCTTC	CSVEEPIGQGSYNEQFF
TRBV20-1	TRBJ2-1	-	once	14	TGCGGCGCTCGTGCACCTCGGGGTGACAATGAGCAGTTCTTC	CGARAPRGDNEQFF
TRBV3-1/TRBV3-2	TRBJ1-1	-	-	13	TGTGCCAGCAGCCAGCCTGGGACTACTGAAGCTTTCTTT	CASSQPGTTEAFF
TRBV2	TRBJ2-3	TRBD2	-	17	TGTGCCAGCAGTGCCCTAGCGGGAGGGCCTAGCACAGATACGCAGTATTTT	CASSALAGGPSTDTQYF
TRBV9	TRBJ2-5	-	-	14	TGTGCCAGCAGCGTAGGGGGAGGAGTTGAGACCCAGTACTTC	CASSVGGGVETQYF